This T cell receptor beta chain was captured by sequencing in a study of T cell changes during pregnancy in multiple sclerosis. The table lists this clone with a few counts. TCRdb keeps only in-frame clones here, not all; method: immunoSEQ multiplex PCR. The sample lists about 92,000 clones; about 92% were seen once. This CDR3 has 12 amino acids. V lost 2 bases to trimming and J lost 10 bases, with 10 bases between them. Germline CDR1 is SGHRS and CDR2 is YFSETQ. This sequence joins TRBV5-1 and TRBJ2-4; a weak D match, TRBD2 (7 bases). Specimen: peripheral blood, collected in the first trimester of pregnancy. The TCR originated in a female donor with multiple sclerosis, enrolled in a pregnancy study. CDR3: CASSFGGAIQYF. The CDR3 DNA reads TGCGCCAGCAGCTTTGGGGGGGCTATTCAGTACTTC.